The 14 T cell receptor beta chains listed next were all sequenced from one sample in a study of CD8 T cells in Susac syndrome. The RNA input was roughly 0.45 to 1 ug, and it was reverse transcribed with random hexamers. TCRdb re-called the immunoSEQ multiplex PCR reads through MiXCR, storing one row per CDR3 protein. The data contain about 240,000 distinct CDR3 sequences, roughly 95% of them singletons. The sequenced material came from CD4+ T cells from PBMCs. The origin of the receptors is a human donor with Susac syndrome.

The V and J genes are TRBV30 and TRBJ1-1; 7 bases map to TRBD1. V lost 4 bases to trimming and J lost 7 bases; unmatched junction nucleotides: 9. The CDR3 contains 13 residues. Germline CDR1 reads GTSNPN; CDR2 reads SVGIG (reference sequence). The CDR3 DNA follows: TGTGCCTGGACGACAGGGCTCCCTCTTGAAGCTTTCTTT. Translating it yields CAWTTGLPLEAFF.

V usage is TRBV5-1 and J usage is TRBJ2-1; 7 positions match TRBD2. The CDR3 is made up of 16 amino acids. Germline lookup yields CDR1 SGHRS and CDR2 YFSETQ. V lost 4 bases to trimming and J lost 2 bases; unmatched junction nucleotides: 9. The CDR3, as DNA: TGCGCCAGCAGCCTAAATCGAGCGGGGCCCTACAATGAGCAGTTCTTC. Its protein product is CASSLNRAGPYNEQFF. Looking up the rest from reference TRBV5-1 and TRBJ2-1 gives the full variable domain: KAGVTQTPRYLIKTRGQQVTLSCSPISGHRSVSWYQQTPGQGLQFLFEYFSETQRNKGNFPGRFSGRQFSNSRSEMNVSTLELGDSALYLCASSLNRAGPYNEQFFGPGTRLTVL.

This rearrangement joins TRBV7-6 to TRBJ2-3; 7 bases agree with TRBD2. CDR1 is SGHVS and CDR2 is FNYEAQ in the germline V gene. V lost 7 bases to trimming and J lost 0 bases; unmatched junction nucleotides: 10. CDR3 size: 16 residues. In nucleotides, the CDR3 is TGTGCCAGCACCCCTGAAGCGGGGACCAGCACAGATACGCAGTATTTT. It specifies CASTPEAGTSTDTQYF.

The chain joins TRBV5-4 to TRBJ2-2; TRBD1 agrees at 12 bases. V lost 8 bases to trimming and J lost 7 bases; unmatched junction nucleotides: 9. CDR3 size: 15 residues. The V gene's germline CDR1 is SGHNT and CDR2 YYREEE (reference sequence). CDR3 region: CASSGQGAPNGELFF. The CDR3 nucleotides are TGTGCCAGTTCGGGACAGGGGGCTCCCAACGGGGAGCTGTTTTTT. The entire variable domain, with the rest obtained from reference TRBV5-4 and TRBJ2-2, is as follows: ETGVTQSPTHLIKTRGQQVTLRCSSQSGHNTVSWYQQALGQGPQFIFQYYREEENGRGNFPPRFSGLQFPNYSSELNVNALELDDSALYLCASSGQGAPNGELFFGEGSRLTVL.

The chain has TRBV6-5 and TRBJ2-5; no clear D. This CDR3 region has 14 residues. Trimming shortened V by 0 bases and J by 5 bases, and 10 bases separated the two germline ends. Germline V gene sequence: CDR1 MNHEY, CDR2 SVGAGI. CDR3 sequence reads: CASSYSGSTETQYF. In DNA, the CDR3 is TGTGCCAGCAGTTACTCCGGCTCCACGGAGACCCAGTACTTC.

The chain combines TRBV5-1 with TRBJ1-2, with D uncertain. The length of the CDR3 is 13 residues. V was cut by 0 bases and J by 5 bases, with 8 bases left in between. Germline assignment: CDR1 SGHRS and CDR2 YFSETQ. The DNA of the CDR3 is TGCGCCAGCAGCTTGGAGGGAGGGTATGGCTACACCTTC. It encodes CASSLEGGYGYTF.

This sequence joins TRBV12-3 or TRBV12-4 and TRBJ1-5, with D possibly being TRBD1 (5 bases). This CDR3 spans 15 amino acids. V lost 8 bases, J lost 6 bases, and 20 bases lay in between. CDR3 DNA sequence: TGTGCCAGCGGGTTGGGACCCCAAAGCGGTCAGCCCCAGCATTTT. As protein: CASGLGPQSGQPQHF.

The count of this clonotype is one. The chain employs TRBV4-2 and TRBJ2-3, with 8 positions matching TRBD2. Germline CDR1 is LGHNA and CDR2 is YNFKEQ. The CDR3 has 16 amino acids. V trimming: 0 bases; J trimming: 4 bases; junction bases outside the gene matches: 6. The DNA for the CDR3 is TGTGCCAGCAGCCAAGAAAGCGGGAGTCTCCCAGATACGCAGTATTTT. This sequence encodes CASSQESGSLPDTQYF.

This clonotype was detected only once. The chain recombines TRBV20-1 with TRBJ2-3, with 8 bases identical to TRBD2. The J segment lost 0 bases and the V segment lost 6 bases, leaving 11 bases of the junction unmatched. CDR1 DFQATT and CDR2 SNEGSKA come from the germline V gene (reference sequence). The CDR3 consists of 16 residues. The CDR3 loop reads CSAYPSSGQSTDTQYF. The CDR3 nucleotides read TGCAGTGCGTACCCCTCTAGCGGGCAGAGCACAGATACGCAGTATTTT.

The count of this clonotype is one. The chain employs TRBV4-1 and TRBJ1-2, with D perhaps TRBD1 (6 bases). V dropped 1 base and J dropped 4 bases, with 10 bases sitting between them. The CDR3 loop spans 14 amino acids. In germline, CDR1 is MGHRA, CDR2 YSYEKL. CDR3: CASSQGGALYGYTF. The CDR3 bases are TGCGCCAGCAGCCAAGGGGGGGCCCTCTATGGCTACACCTTC.

This clonotype has just one count. The rearrangement joins TRBV4-2 to TRBJ2-1; TRBD2 agrees at 7 bases. Germline V CDR1 and CDR2: LGHNA, YNFKEQ. There are 18 residues in the CDR3. The junction had 16 bases not matched to a gene; V was cut back by 0 bases and J by 8 bases. This CDR3 reads CASSQETAGVSFGDEQFF. DNA for the CDR3: TGTGCCAGCAGCCAAGAGACCGCGGGAGTGTCATTTGGCGATGAGCAGTTCTTC.

The rearrangement links TRBV25-1 to TRBJ2-2; possibly TRBD2 for D (7 bases). Trimming stripped 7 bases from V and 7 bases from J, with 19 bases between. CDR3 length: 15 amino acids. Per germline, CDR1 MGHDK and CDR2 SYGVNS. DNA for the CDR3: TGTGCCAGCATCGGAGGAGGGGGGGCTAACGGGGAGCTGTTTTTT. The encoded protein is CASIGGGGANGELFF.

This chain joins TRBV27 and TRBJ2-3, with D possibly TRBD2 on 5 matching bases. Germline V gene lookup returns CDR1 MNHEY and CDR2 SMNVEV (reference sequence). V was shortened by 6 bases and J by 1 base, with 23 bases between the two germline ends. The CDR3 is 18 amino acids. The CDR3 DNA is TGTGCCAGCAGATTACAAATATCTAGCCTCACGGGCACAGATACGCAGTATTTT. Encoded protein: CASRLQISSLTGTDTQYF.

This chain links TRBV19 with TRBJ2-1, with 7 positions matching TRBD1. V was clipped by 5 bases and J by 3 bases; unmatched bases: 13. Germline V lookup: CDR1 LNHDA, CDR2 SQIVND (reference sequence). The CDR3 totals 17 residues. The CDR3 DNA reads TGTGCCAGTAGTTCAACCCTCGGACAGGTGAACTACAATGAGCAGTTCTTC. It codes for CASSSTLGQVNYNEQFF.